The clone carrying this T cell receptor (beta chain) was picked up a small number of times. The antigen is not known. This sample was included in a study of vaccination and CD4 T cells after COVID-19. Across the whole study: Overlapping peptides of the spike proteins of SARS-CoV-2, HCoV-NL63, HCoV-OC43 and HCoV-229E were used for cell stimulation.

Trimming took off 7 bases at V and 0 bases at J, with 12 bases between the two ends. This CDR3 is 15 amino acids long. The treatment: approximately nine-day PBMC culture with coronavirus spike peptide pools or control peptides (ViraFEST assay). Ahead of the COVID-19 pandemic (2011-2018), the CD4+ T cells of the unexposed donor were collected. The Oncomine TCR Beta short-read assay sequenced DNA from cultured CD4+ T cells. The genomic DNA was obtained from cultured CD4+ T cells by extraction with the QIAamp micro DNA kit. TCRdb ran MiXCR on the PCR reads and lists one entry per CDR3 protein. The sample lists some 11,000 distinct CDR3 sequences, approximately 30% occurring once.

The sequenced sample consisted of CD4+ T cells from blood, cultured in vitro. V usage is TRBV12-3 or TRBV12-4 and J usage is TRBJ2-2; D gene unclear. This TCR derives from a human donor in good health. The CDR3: CASTEGLSNTGELFF. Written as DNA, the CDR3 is TGTGCCAGCACCGAAGGGTTGTCGAACACCGGGGAGCTGTTTTTT.